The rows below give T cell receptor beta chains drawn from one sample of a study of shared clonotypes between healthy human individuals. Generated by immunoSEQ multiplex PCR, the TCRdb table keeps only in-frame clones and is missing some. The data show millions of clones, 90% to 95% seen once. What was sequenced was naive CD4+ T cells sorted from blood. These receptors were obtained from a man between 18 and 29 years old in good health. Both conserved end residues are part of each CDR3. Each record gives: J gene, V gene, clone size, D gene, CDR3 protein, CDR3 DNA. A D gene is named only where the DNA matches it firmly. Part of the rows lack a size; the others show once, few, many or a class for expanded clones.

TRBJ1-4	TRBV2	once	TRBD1	CASSERTGGNEKLFF	TGTGCCAGCAGCGAGAGGACAGGGGGGAATGAAAAACTGTTTTTT
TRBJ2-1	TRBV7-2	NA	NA	CASSDNLGGSYNEQFF	TGTGCCAGCAGCGATAACTTAGGAGGGTCCTACAATGAGCAGTTCTTC
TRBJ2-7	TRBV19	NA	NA	CATPSPDTYEQYF	TGTGCCACCCCTAGTCCCGATACCTACGAGCAGTACTTC
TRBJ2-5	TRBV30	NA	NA	CAWSPGLQETQYF	TGTGCCTGGAGTCCAGGGCTCCAAGAGACCCAGTACTTC
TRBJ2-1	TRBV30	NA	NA	CAWNISPYNEQFF	TGTGCCTGGAACATCAGCCCCTACAATGAGCAGTTCTTC
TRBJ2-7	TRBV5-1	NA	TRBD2	CASSPRTSGSYEQYF	TGCGCCAGCTCCCCGAGAACTAGCGGCTCCTACGAGCAGTACTTC
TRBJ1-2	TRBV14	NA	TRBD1	CASSQMGQGGYGYTF	TGTGCCAGCAGCCAAATGGGACAGGGAGGCTATGGCTACACCTTC
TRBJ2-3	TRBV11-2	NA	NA	CASSLEGGLITDTQYF	TGTGCCAGCAGCTTAGAAGGGGGGCTAATCACAGATACGCAGTATTTT
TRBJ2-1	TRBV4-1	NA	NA	CASSQDEIGPYNEQFF	TGCGCCAGCAGCCAAGACGAAATAGGCCCCTACAATGAGCAGTTCTTC
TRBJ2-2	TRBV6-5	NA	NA	CASSSDDFTGELFF	TGTGCCAGCAGTTCCGATGATTTCACCGGGGAGCTGTTTTTT
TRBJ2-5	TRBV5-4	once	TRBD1	CASRRTGQETQYF	TGTGCCAGCAGGAGGACAGGGCAAGAGACCCAGTACTTC
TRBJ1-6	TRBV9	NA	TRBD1	CASSGGTGVSPLHF	TGTGCCAGCAGCGGGGGGACAGGGGTTTCACCCCTCCACTTT
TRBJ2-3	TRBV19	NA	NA	CASSMGITQYF	TGTGCCAGTAGTATGGGGATTACGCAGTATTTT
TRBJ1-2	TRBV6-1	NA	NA	CASSELVNYGYTF	TGTGCCAGCAGTGAATTGGTGAACTATGGCTACACCTTC
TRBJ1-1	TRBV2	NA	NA	CASTEQNTEAFF	TGTGCCAGCACCGAACAGAACACTGAAGCTTTCTTT
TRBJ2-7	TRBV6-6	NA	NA	CASSYSAGIYEQYF	TGTGCCAGCAGTTACTCAGCAGGGATCTACGAGCAGTACTTC
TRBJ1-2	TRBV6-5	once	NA	CASKKSAQNYGYTF	TGTGCCAGCAAAAAGTCGGCACAGAACTATGGCTACACCTTC
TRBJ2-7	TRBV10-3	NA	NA	CAISEFVTEGNEQYF	TGTGCCATCAGTGAGTTCGTGACAGAGGGCAACGAGCAGTACTTC
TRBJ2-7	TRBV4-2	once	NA	CASSSLERPYYEQYF	TGTGCCAGCAGCTCACTGGAGAGGCCTTACTACGAGCAGTACTTC
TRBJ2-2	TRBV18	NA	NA	CASSLQGDTGELFF	TGTGCCAGCTCGCTCCAGGGAGACACCGGGGAGCTGTTTTTT
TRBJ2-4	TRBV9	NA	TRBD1	CASSASTGAKNIQYF	TGTGCCAGCAGCGCCTCGACAGGGGCCAAAAACATTCAGTACTTC
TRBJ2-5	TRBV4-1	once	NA	CASSQWGGRETQYF	TGCGCCAGCAGCCAATGGGGGGGCCGGGAGACCCAGTACTTC
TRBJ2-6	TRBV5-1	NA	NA	CASSLPLGNGANVLTF	TGCGCCAGCAGCTTGCCTCTTGGTAATGGGGCCAACGTCCTGACTTTC
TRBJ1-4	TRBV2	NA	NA	CAALGALGEKLFF	TGTGCCGCCCTGGGGGCTCTAGGTGAAAAACTGTTTTTT
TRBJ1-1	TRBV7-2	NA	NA	CASSLVGHVNTEAFF	TGTGCCAGCAGCTTAGTGGGACACGTGAACACTGAAGCTTTCTTT
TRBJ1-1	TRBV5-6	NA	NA	CASSPERLNTEAFF	TGTGCCAGCAGCCCCGAGAGGTTGAACACTGAAGCTTTCTTT
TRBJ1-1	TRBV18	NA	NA	CASSPLRDTEAFF	TGTGCCAGCTCACCTCTCCGAGACACTGAAGCTTTCTTT
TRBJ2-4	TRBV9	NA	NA	CASSVGSLGAKNIQYF	TGTGCCAGCAGCGTAGGGAGCTTGGGGGCCAAAAACATTCAGTACTTC
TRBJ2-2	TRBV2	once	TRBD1	CASSVTGANTGELFF	TGTGCCAGCAGTGTGACAGGGGCTAACACCGGGGAGCTGTTTTTT
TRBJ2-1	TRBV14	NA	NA	CASSQPPLSYNEQFF	TGTGCCAGCAGCCAACCGCCGTTGAGTTACAATGAGCAGTTCTTC
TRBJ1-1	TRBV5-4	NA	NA	CATKEVANTEAFF	TGTGCCACCAAAGAGGTGGCGAACACTGAAGCTTTCTTT
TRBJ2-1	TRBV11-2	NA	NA	CASSLSGHSSYNEQFF	TGTGCCAGCAGCTTATCTGGACACAGCTCCTACAATGAGCAGTTCTTC
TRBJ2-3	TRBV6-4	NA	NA	CASSDSLTSDTQYF	TGTGCCAGCAGTGACTCTTTAACATCAGATACGCAGTATTTT
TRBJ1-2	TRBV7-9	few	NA	CASTPAAGAHYGYTF	TGTGCCAGCACGCCCGCCGCCGGAGCGCACTATGGCTACACCTTC
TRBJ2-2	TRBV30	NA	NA	CAWSVPAPRPTGELFF	TGTGCCTGGAGTGTACCGGCCCCCAGGCCCACCGGGGAGCTGTTTTTT
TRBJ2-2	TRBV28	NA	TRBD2	CASSSIRGRNNTGELFF	TGTGCCAGCAGTTCCATCCGCGGGAGGAATAACACCGGGGAGCTGTTTTTT